The 10 T cell receptor beta chains below all came from one sample that was sequenced in a study of blood T cells in healthy people across ages. Primers used in a second PCR of about 6 to 11 cycles were a sample-barcoded 5' primer and a J-beta primer mix. TCRdb recomputed calls from the 5' RACE reads with MiXCR, one row per CDR3 protein. The sample has over a million distinct CDR3 sequences, 35% to 45% seen once; the top ten hold less than 5%. Sequenced sample: blood. Receptors originate from a woman aged 18-29 years in good health.

This chain uses TRBV20-1 with TRBJ2-3; no clear D. V was cut by 1 base and J by 1 base, with 6 bases left in between. CDR3 size: 13 residues. CDR1 and CDR2 (germline): DFQATT, SNEGSKA (reference sequence). CDR3 loop: CSARGTRTDTQYF. DNA of the CDR3: TGCAGTGCTAGAGGGACGCGCACAGATACGCAGTATTTT.

The chain employs TRBV5-6 and TRBJ2-1; D call uncertain. V gave up 1 base and J gave up 5 bases, with 7 bases separating them. Germline loops: CDR1 SGHDT, CDR2 YYEEEE. The CDR3 loop spans 13 amino acids. The CDR3 sequence: CASSLNPDNEQFF. The CDR3 nucleotides are TGTGCCAGCAGCTTGAACCCGGACAATGAGCAGTTCTTC.

This clonotype was seen only a few times. Here the CDR3 DNA reads TGTGCCAGCAGCTTAGTCCCCGGACAGGGAGATGAGCAGTTCTTC. It specifies CASSLVPGQGDEQFF. The gene calls are TRBV7-9 and TRBJ2-1, with TRBD1 matching 8 bases. Germline V gene data show CDR1 as SEHNR and CDR2 as FQNEAQ (reference sequence). Trimming cost V 1 base and J 8 bases; bases outside gene matches: 7. The CDR3 sequence is 15 residues long.

The CDR3 spells CASSIRRSSYNEQFF. DNA of the CDR3: TGTGCCAGTAGTATACGGCGGAGCTCCTACAATGAGCAGTTCTTC. The chain is built from TRBV19 and TRBJ2-1; the D is unclear. Germline V CDR1 and CDR2: LNHDA, SQIVND (reference sequence). V lost 2 bases to trimming and J lost 0 bases, with 8 bases between them. The CDR3 has 15 amino acids.

This clonotype was recorded a few times. The chain carries TRBV7-9 and TRBJ2-1; the D is unclear. CDR1 is SEHNR and CDR2 is FQNEAQ in the germline V gene (reference sequence). Trimming pared 4 bases from V and 8 bases from J, leaving 15 bases between. The CDR3 sequence is 14 residues long. CDR3 in amino acids: CASSSTYTLYEQFF. In DNA form, the CDR3 reads TGTGCCAGCAGCTCAACCTATACGTTGTATGAGCAGTTCTTC.

The chain is built from TRBV29-1 and TRBJ1-5; D ambiguous. Germline V gene sequence: CDR1 SQVTM, CDR2 ANQGSEA. The CDR3 runs 12 residues. Trimming removed 4 bases from V and 4 bases from J, with 8 bases in between. CDR3 region: CSVGYGNQPQHF. For the CDR3, the DNA is TGCAGCGTTGGTTACGGGAATCAGCCCCAGCATTTT.

The V call is TRBV27, the J call TRBJ1-1; D uncertain. Germline V gene sequence: CDR1 MNHEY, CDR2 SMNVEV (reference sequence). The germline V and J ends were trimmed by 5 bases and 1 base, with 17 bases remaining between them. The CDR3 covers 16 residues. The CDR3, as DNA: TGTGCCAGCAGTCCCCCCCCGGGGAGGGAGAACACTGAAGCTTTCTTT. Translation gives CASSPPPGRENTEAFF.

Here the CDR3 reads CSGTDGTQETQYF. Written as DNA, the CDR3 is TGCAGTGGAACAGACGGGACCCAAGAGACCCAGTACTTC. This chain links TRBV20-1 with TRBJ2-5; D may be TRBD1 or TRBD2 (5 bases each). V lost 7 bases to trimming and J lost 1 base, with 13 bases between them. The CDR3 runs to 13 residues. Germline V gene lookup returns CDR1 DFQATT and CDR2 SNEGSKA (reference sequence).

The chain recombines TRBV7-2 with TRBJ1-6, with D possibly TRBD1 on 6 matching bases. The CDR3 runs 14 residues. Per the germline V gene, CDR1 is SGHTA and CDR2 is FQGNSA. Trimming stripped 3 bases from V and 7 bases from J, with 10 bases between. In DNA form, the CDR3 reads TGTGCCAGCAGCTTGGGGGCGGCAAATTCACCCCTCCACTTT. Encoded protein: CASSLGAANSPLHF.

The DNA of the CDR3 is TGTGCCAGCACCAATCGGGGGTCCTACAATGAGCAGTTCTTC. Translating it yields CASTNRGSYNEQFF. The chain combines TRBV28 with TRBJ2-1, with a possible D match to TRBD2 (6 bases). Germline loops: CDR1 MDHEN, CDR2 SYDVKM. The V end lost 7 bases, the J end lost 1 base, and 11 bases lay between the germline ends. This CDR3 has 14 residues.